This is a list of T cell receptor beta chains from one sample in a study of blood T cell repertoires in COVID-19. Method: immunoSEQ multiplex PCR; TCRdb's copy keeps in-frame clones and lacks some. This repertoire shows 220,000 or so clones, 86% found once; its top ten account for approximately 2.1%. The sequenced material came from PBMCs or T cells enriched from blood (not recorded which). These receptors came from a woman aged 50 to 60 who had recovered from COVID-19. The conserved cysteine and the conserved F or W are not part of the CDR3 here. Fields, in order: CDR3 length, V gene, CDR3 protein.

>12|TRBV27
ASSTQGGREKLF
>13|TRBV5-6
ASSQTGTFLYGYT
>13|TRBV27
ASSDFAGSGNTIY
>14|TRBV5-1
ASSLWGDGLEYEQY
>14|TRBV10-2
ASSEGTGANNSPLH
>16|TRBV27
ASSLWASGILAPYEQY
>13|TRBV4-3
ASSGGPIRGNTIY
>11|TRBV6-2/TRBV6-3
ASSYSRGNTIY
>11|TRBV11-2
ASRLLAIGTQY
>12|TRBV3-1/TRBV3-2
ASSPDRDFYGYT
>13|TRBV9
ASSVDGTKYNEQF
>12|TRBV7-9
ASSLAAGNNEQF
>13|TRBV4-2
ASSPQGLAGYEQY
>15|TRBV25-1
ASSGLAGVANTGELF
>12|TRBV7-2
ASSRNSLNQPQH
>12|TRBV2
ASSKQGAYDGYT
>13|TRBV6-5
ASSYGATLNTEAF
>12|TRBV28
ASSFGTELEKLF
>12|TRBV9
ASSADRLSEKLF
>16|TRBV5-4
ASSPPGLAGPNTGELF
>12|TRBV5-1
ASSLDSSRYGYT
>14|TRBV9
ASSPGQGFANQPQH
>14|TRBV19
ASSIGTSGRGETQY
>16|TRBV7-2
ASSLTRDRSRSGNTIY
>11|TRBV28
ASTPGGRDGYT
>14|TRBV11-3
ASSLDRTSRGLEQY
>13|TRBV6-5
ASSYSTDGSYEQY
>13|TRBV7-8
ASSPQGILLYEQY
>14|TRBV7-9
ASSPLTSGDTGELF
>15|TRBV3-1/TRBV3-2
ASSRSRGTGAYNEQF
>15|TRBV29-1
SVEIQRGARSADTQY
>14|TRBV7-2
ASSLQERGYNSPLH
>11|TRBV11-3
ASSLDVSTEAF
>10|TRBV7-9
ASSAAGGTQY
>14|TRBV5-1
ASSSSGRWFAGELF
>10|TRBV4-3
ASSHITGELF
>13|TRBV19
ASSPRVQAQETQY
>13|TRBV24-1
ATSDPTGAAGELF
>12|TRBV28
ATRKSSGGWEQY
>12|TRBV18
ASSTGTGTAEAF
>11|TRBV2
ASSAGGSYEQY
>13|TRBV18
ASSPYGTGEEKLF
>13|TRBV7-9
ASSPIGTAKETQY
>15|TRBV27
ASSSRRRGGQDIGYT
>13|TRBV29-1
SVEEGRGATETQY
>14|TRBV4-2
ASSQDRTSGGYEQY
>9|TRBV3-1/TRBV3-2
ASSPQETQY
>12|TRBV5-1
ASRSRDRVPEAF
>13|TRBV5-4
ASSGGGSSYNEQF
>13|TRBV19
ASRIQGAGPDTQY
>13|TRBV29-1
SVETSYDQKNIQY
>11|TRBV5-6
ATNRDRGPEAF
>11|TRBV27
ASSSDRITEAF
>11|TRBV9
ASSAKSDYEQY
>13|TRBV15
ATSRDVGGRETQY
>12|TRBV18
ASSTTRVTGELF
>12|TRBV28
ASRPPGDTGELF
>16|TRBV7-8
ASSPRTRNAGGSYEQY
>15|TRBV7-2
ASSPPGLAGGQETQY